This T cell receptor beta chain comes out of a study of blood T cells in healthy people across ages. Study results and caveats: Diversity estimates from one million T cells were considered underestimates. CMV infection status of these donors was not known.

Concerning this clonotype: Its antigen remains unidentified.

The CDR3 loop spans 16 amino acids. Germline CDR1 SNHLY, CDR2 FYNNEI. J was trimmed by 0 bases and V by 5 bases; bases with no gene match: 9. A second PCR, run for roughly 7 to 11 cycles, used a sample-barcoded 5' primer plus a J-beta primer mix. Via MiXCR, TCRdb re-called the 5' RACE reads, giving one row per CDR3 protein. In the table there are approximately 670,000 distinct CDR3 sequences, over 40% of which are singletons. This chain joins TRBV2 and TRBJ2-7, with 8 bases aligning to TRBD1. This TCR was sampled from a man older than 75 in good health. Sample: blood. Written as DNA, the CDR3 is TGTGCCAGCAGTCCCGGGACAGGCCGAAGCTCCTACGAGCAGTACTTC. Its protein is CASSPGTGRSSYEQYF.